This TCR beta chain came from a study of technical replicates of blood from a few donors. This clone was observed a single time. CDR3 length: 13 amino acids. The germline gives CDR1 SQVTM, CDR2 ANQGSEA. V shed 7 bases and J 1 base; nucleotides not matched to a gene: 6. Method: immunoSEQ multiplex PCR; TCRdb's copy keeps in-frame clones and lacks some. Among about 75,000 clones listed, around 92% were seen once. The chain links TRBV29-1 to TRBJ1-2; TRBD1 matches 7 bases. The sample comprised T cells isolated from PBMCs. This TCR was recovered from a human donor in good health. Some clones in this sample may be carry-over from other donors' samples. The CDR3 sequence is CSATGADNYGYTF. Written as DNA, the CDR3 is TGCAGCGCTACAGGGGCTGATAACTATGGCTACACCTTC.